The 11 T cell receptor beta chains below were found in one sample sequenced in a study of radiation and T cells in renal cell carcinoma. Profiling relied on immunoSEQ multiplex PCR, and the TCRdb table lists in-frame clones only, not all of them. In the table there are approximately 170,000 clones, 88% of which are singletons. The time point is: blood 4 weeks post-SBRT, at nephrectomy. Treatment in this sample: 15 Gy SBRT to primary tumor, nephrectomy 4 weeks later. Specimen: blood, collected from a patient whose treatment included radiotherapy and nephrectomy. The receptors derive from a woman between 50 and 59 years old with renal cell carcinoma.

This clone has only one observation. The rearrangement links TRBV10-3 to TRBJ1-6, with a possible D match to TRBD1 (5 bases). V dropped 3 bases and J dropped 10 bases, with 13 bases sitting between them. Germline-derived CDR1 and CDR2 are ENHRY and SYGVKD. CDR3 length: 14 amino acids. CDR3 nucleotides: TGTGCCATCAGTGAAGCAGGGAATCACTCACCCCTCCACTTT. This translates into CAISEAGNHSPLHF.

This clone was observed once. V usage is TRBV6-6 and J usage is TRBJ1-1, with D unclear. Trimming removed 0 bases from V and 0 bases from J, with 11 bases in between. CDR1 is MNHNY, CDR2 SVGAGI, per germline (reference sequence). This CDR3 is built from 16 residues. The CDR3 coding sequence is TGTGCCAGCAGTTACTCCCAGCTTTACATGAACACTGAAGCTTTCTTT. Its protein product is CASSYSQLYMNTEAFF.

The V and J genes are TRBV18 and TRBJ1-1; 9 bases match TRBD1. Germline CDR1 is KGHSH and CDR2 is LQKENI. V was clipped by 4 bases and J by 4 bases; unmatched bases: 1. This CDR3 contains 13 residues. The CDR3 DNA follows: TGTGCCAGCTCACTGGACAGGGGCACTGAAGCTTTCTTT. As protein: CASSLDRGTEAFF.

Details on this clone: Germline and junction disagree at one end, which may indicate a read error. In DNA, the CDR3 is TGTGCTAGCAGCTTCACTAGCGGGGACAATGAGCAGTTCTTC. It translates to CASSFTSGDNEQFF. This chain connects TRBV7-7 to TRBJ2-1; 10 bases agree with TRBD2. This CDR3 spans 14 amino acids. Per germline, CDR1 SSHAT and CDR2 FNYEAQ (reference sequence).

The V call is TRBV5-4, the J call TRBJ1-2, with 7 bases that match TRBD1. Germline values: CDR1 SGHNT, CDR2 YYREEE (reference sequence). There are 14 residues in the CDR3. With 5 bases clipped from V and 8 bases from J, the junction kept 12 bases outside the gene matches. The CDR3 reads CASSTRGGGRGYTF. As DNA, the CDR3 is TGTGCCAGCAGTACGAGGGGAGGGGGCAGAGGCTACACCTTC. Together with reference TRBV5-4 and TRBJ1-2, the CDR3 gives the full variable domain: ETGVTQSPTHLIKTRGQQVTLRCSSQSGHNTVSWYQQALGQGPQFIFQYYREEENGRGNFPPRFSGLQFPNYSSELNVNALELDDSALYLCASSTRGGGRGYTFGSGTRLTVV.

This clone has more than one count but fewer than ten. CDR3: CASSWTGNGYTF. The CDR3 nucleotides are TGTGCCAGCAGCTGGACAGGGAATGGCTACACCTTC. The rearrangement links TRBV5-5 to TRBJ1-2, with 8 nucleotides matching TRBD1. Per germline, CDR1 SGHKS and CDR2 YYEKEE (reference sequence). The CDR3 totals 12 residues. The trim removed 3 bases at V and 6 bases at J, leaving 1 base unmatched. Variable domain in full (rest from reference TRBV5-5 and TRBJ1-2): DAGVTQSPTHLIKTRGQQVTLRCSPISGHKSVSWYQQVLGQGPQFIFQYYEKEERGRGNFPDRFSARQFPNYSSELNVNALLLGDSALYLCASSWTGNGYTFGSGTRLTVV.

The chain combines TRBV10-3 with TRBJ1-2, with unresolved D. This CDR3 is 13 amino acids long. CDR1 is ENHRY, CDR2 SYGVKD, per germline. V was pared by 7 bases and J by 4 bases, with 13 bases between. As DNA, the CDR3 is TGTGCCATCAAAGCGGGGAGCCTCTATGGCTACACCTTC. Translated, it gives CAIKAGSLYGYTF.

V usage is TRBV7-9 and J usage is TRBJ2-6, with 9 bases lining up with TRBD1. CDR3 size: 18 residues. Germline CDR1 and CDR2: SEHNR and FQNEAQ (reference sequence). V shed 5 bases and J 0 bases; nucleotides not matched to a gene: 8. Written as DNA, the CDR3 is TGTGCCAGCAGCCTAGACAGGGGGTTGGACTCTGGGGCCAACGTCCTGACTTTC. Residues: CASSLDRGLDSGANVLTF.

The rearrangement links TRBV6-1 to TRBJ1-3; D unclear. CDR1 is MNHNS and CDR2 is SASEGT in the germline V gene. The CDR3 spans 14 residues. V lost 1 base and J 3 bases, leaving 7 bases between the germline ends. For the CDR3, the DNA is TGTGCCAGCAGTGAAGGCGCCGTTGGAAACACCATATATTTT. It translates to CASSEGAVGNTIYF.

In this sample, this clone turned up once. V and J are TRBV5-4 and TRBJ2-1, with 10 positions matching TRBD2. Germline CDR1 and CDR2: SGHNT and YYREEE (reference sequence). V dropped 8 bases and J dropped 3; count of bases not matched to a gene: 11. The CDR3 covers 16 residues. Here the CDR3 reads CASGKLAGGFYNEQFF. DNA for the CDR3: TGTGCCAGTGGTAAATTAGCGGGGGGTTTCTACAATGAGCAGTTCTTC.

The V gene is TRBV29-1, the J gene TRBJ2-3, with TRBD1 matching over 9 bases. Germline assignment: CDR1 SQVTM and CDR2 ANQGSEA. There are 14 residues in the CDR3. Germline trimming cut 3 bases from V and 5 bases from J; bases unmatched to any gene: 6. In DNA, the CDR3 is TGCAGCGTTGATATGGGGACAGGGTTAGATACGCAGTATTTT. Protein: CSVDMGTGLDTQYF.